The sequence of this T cell receptor beta chain was determined in a study of blood T cell repertoires in COVID-19. Looking at the study overall: In each case, the material was cDNA or gDNA derived from T cells, B-cell-depleted T cells, or PBMCs.

CDR1 is SQVTM, CDR2 ANQGSEA, per germline. V shed 2 bases and J 0 bases; nucleotides not matched to a gene: 2. This CDR3 is 14 amino acids long. The data were produced by immunoSEQ multiplex PCR, yet TCRdb's version contains in-frame clones alone and is incomplete. The table lists approximately 300,000 clones, more than 75% of them singletons. This study enrolled people aged about 18 to 95 from roughly 24 US geographic areas. Cohort assignment relied on participant-reported clinical history. This TCR came from a woman between 25 and 40 years old who had recovered from COVID-19. The sample taken for sequencing was PBMCs or T cells enriched from blood (not recorded which). The rearrangement links TRBV29-1 to TRBJ1-2; TRBD1 matches 8 bases. In DNA, the CDR3 is TGCAGCGTTGAACGGGGACAGGCTAACTATGGCTACACCTTC. Protein sequence: CSVERGQANYGYTF.